One sample yielded the 8 T cell receptor beta chains listed below, sequenced in a study of T cell responses to AZD1222 COVID-19 vaccine. The method was immunoSEQ multiplex PCR; TCRdb's version includes in-frame clones alone and lacks a portion of them. The table lists 95,000 to 130,000 clones, roughly nine tenths of them singletons. The sequenced sample was peripheral blood, obtained on day 0 of AZD1222 vaccination. These receptors all stem from an adult in good health.

The chain combines TRBV27 with TRBJ1-1; D possibly corresponds to TRBD1 (6 bases). Looked up from germline, CDR1 is MNHEY and CDR2 is SMNVEV (reference sequence). With 6 bases removed from V and 4 bases from J, the gap between germline ends came to 18 bases. The CDR3 runs 15 residues. The CDR3, as DNA: TGTGCCAGCAGGTTCCAACAGGGAAGGGGCACTGAAGCTTTCTTT. Translated, it gives CASRFQQGRGTEAFF.

V and J are TRBV9 and TRBJ1-1, with 9 bases matching TRBD1. With 3 bases clipped from V and 11 bases from J, the junction kept 8 bases outside the gene matches. The CDR3 has 13 amino acids. Germline V gives CDR1 SGDLS, CDR2 YYNGEE. DNA for the CDR3: TGTGCCAGCAGCGCCAGACAGGGGGAGAGGGCTTTCTTT. Amino acid sequence: CASSARQGERAFF.

The CDR3 loop is CASSDGGLYPIYGYTF. The CDR3 DNA follows: TGTGCCAGCAGTGACGGCGGCCTCTACCCCATCTATGGCTACACCTTC. The V call is TRBV2, the J call TRBJ1-2; no reliable D call. The CDR3 contains 16 residues. The V end lost 3 bases, the J end lost 4 bases, and 18 bases lay between the germline ends. Germline V gene data show CDR1 as SNHLY and CDR2 as FYNNEI.

The V and J genes are TRBV6-5 and TRBJ2-3; D may be TRBD1 or TRBD2 (5 bases each). V lost 8 bases, J lost 2 bases, and 17 bases lay in between. Germline-derived CDR1 and CDR2 are MNHEY and SVGAGI. This CDR3 contains 15 residues. CDR3 nucleotide sequence: TGTGCCAGCGGAACCGGGACGGTGCCCACAGATACGCAGTATTTT. As protein: CASGTGTVPTDTQYF.

CDR3 protein: CASSRLSGSPLHF. Written as DNA, the CDR3 is TGTGCCAGCAGCCGCCTTTCTGGTTCACCCCTCCACTTT. V gene TRBV3-1 (or the pseudogene TRBV3-2) combines with J gene TRBJ1-6; unclear D gene. CDR1 and CDR2 from the germline V gene are LGHDT and YNNKEL (reference sequence). V lost 4 bases and J 9 bases, leaving 10 bases between the germline ends. The CDR3 length is 13 residues.

The chain joins TRBV27 to TRBJ1-5; the D gene is possibly TRBD1 (5 bases). The CDR3 length is 15 residues. CDR1 and CDR2 (germline): MNHEY, SMNVEV (reference sequence). The V end lost 5 bases, the J end lost 1 base, and 12 bases lay between the germline ends. The DNA of the CDR3 is TGTGCCAGCAGTCCCCAGGCAGGGAGCAATCAGCCCCAGCATTTT. Its protein product is CASSPQAGSNQPQHF.

This chain uses TRBV3-1 (or the pseudogene TRBV3-2) with TRBJ1-3; a possible D gene is TRBD1 (5 bases). The ends were cut back, 1 base at V and 0 bases at J, with 13 bases in the middle. CDR1 and CDR2 from the germline V gene are LGHDT and YNNKEL (reference sequence). There are 17 residues in the CDR3. Written as DNA, the CDR3 is TGTGCCAGCAGCCAAGCCGCCAGGGCTCTCTCTGGAAACACCATATATTTT. This encodes CASSQAARALSGNTIYF.

The V and J genes are TRBV4-1 and TRBJ2-2; tentatively, D is TRBD1 or TRBD2 (5 bases each). The CDR3 is 21 amino acids. Germline values: CDR1 MGHRA, CDR2 YSYEKL. V was trimmed by 6 bases and J by 6 bases, leaving 35 bases between them. This CDR3 is CASRHTPVQVVTGPQSGELFF. For the CDR3, the DNA is TGCGCCAGCAGACATACCCCCGTGCAGGTTGTGACGGGGCCCCAATCCGGGGAGCTGTTTTTT.